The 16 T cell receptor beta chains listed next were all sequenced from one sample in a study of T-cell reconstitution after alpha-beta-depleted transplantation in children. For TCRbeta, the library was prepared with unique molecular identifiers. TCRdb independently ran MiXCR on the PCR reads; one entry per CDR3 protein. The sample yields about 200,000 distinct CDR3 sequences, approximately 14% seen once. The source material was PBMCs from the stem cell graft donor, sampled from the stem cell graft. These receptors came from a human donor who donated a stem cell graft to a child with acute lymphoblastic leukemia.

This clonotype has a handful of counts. CDR3 region: CASSPRPPGRVGNQPQHF. For the CDR3, the DNA is TGTGCCAGCAGTCCACGACCCCCGGGCAGGGTCGGAAATCAGCCCCAGCATTTT. The genes are TRBV12-3 or TRBV12-4 and TRBJ1-5; TRBD1 might be the D (5 bases). This CDR3 comprises 18 residues. Trimming left V 5 bases short and J 4 bases short, with 24 bases between.

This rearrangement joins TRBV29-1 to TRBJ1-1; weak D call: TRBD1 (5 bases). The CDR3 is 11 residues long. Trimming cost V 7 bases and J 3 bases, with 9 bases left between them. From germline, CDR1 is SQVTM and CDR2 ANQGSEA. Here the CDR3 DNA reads TGCAGCGGGGGGGAGGACACTGAAGCTTTCTTT. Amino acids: CSGGEDTEAFF.

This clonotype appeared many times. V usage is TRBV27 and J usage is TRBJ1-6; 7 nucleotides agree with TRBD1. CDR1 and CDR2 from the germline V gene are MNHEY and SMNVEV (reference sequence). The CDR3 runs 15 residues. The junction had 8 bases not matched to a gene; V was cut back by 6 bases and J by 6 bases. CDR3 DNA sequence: TGTGCCAGCAGATCAATCGGGACAGTTAATTCACCCCTCCACTTT. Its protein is CASRSIGTVNSPLHF.

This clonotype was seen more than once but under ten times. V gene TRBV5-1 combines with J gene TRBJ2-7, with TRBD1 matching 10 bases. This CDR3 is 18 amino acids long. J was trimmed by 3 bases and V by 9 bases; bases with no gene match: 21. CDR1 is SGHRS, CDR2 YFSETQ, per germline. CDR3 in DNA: TGCGCCAACATAGACCACAAGCCTCGACAGGGGGCGAACTACGAGCAGTACTTC. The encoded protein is CANIDHKPRQGANYEQYF.

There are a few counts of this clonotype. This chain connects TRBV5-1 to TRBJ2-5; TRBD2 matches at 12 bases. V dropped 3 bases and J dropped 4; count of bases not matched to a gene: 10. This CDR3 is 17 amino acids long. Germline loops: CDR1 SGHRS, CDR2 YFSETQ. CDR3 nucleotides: TGCGCCAGCAGCTACACGACTAGCGGGAGTGACGGAGAGACCCAGTACTTC. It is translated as CASSYTTSGSDGETQYF.

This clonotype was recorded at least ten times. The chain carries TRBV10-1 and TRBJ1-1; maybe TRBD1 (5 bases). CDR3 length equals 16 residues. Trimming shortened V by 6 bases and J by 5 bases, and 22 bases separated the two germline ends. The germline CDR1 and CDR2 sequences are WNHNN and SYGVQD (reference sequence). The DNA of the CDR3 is TGCGCCAGCAGGGGTGATGGGGGACGGGAAGGGACTGAAGCTTTCTTT. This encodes CASRGDGGREGTEAFF.

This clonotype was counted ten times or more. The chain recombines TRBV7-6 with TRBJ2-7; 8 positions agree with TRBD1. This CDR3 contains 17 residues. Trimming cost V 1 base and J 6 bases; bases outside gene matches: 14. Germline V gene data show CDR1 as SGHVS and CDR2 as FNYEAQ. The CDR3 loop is CASSLGPYRDRSPEQYF. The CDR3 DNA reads TGTGCCAGCAGCTTAGGCCCTTACCGGGACAGGTCTCCCGAGCAGTACTTC.

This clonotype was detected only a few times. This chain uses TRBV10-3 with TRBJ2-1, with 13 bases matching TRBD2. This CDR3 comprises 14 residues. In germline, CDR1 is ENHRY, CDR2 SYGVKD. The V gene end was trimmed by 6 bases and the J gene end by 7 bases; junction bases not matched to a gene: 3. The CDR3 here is CAISGTSGANEQFF. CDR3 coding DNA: TGTGCCATCAGCGGGACTAGCGGGGCTAATGAGCAGTTCTTC.

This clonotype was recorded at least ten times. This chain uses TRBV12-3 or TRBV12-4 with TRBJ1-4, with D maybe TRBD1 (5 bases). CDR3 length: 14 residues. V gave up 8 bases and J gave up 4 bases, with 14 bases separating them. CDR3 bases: TGTGCCAGCCATCCCGGGACGGGTAATGAAAAACTGTTTTTT. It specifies CASHPGTGNEKLFF.

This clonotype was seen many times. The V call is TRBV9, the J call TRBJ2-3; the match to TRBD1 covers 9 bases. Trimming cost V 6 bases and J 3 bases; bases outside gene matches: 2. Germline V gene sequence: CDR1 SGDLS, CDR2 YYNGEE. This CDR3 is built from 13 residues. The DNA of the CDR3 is TGTGCCAGCACCGACAGGGGGACAGATACGCAGTATTTT. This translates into CASTDRGTDTQYF.

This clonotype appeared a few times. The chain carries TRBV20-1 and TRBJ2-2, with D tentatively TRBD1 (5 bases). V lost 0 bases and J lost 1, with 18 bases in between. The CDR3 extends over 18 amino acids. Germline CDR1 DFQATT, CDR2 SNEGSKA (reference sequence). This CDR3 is CSARDVFRAQMNTGELFF. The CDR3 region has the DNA TGCAGTGCTAGAGATGTGTTCAGGGCGCAGATGAACACCGGGGAGCTGTTTTTT.

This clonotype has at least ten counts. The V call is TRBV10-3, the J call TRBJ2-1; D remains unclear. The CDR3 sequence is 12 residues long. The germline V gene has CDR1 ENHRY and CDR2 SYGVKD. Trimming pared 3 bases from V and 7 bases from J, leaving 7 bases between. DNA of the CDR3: TGTGCCATCAGTGACGGCCAAAATGAGCAGTTCTTC. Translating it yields CAISDGQNEQFF.

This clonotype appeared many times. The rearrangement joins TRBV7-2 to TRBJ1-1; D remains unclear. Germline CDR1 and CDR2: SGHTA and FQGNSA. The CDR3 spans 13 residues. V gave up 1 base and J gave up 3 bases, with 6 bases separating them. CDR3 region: CASSLVLDTEAFF. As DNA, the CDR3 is TGTGCCAGCAGCTTAGTCCTCGACACTGAAGCTTTCTTT.

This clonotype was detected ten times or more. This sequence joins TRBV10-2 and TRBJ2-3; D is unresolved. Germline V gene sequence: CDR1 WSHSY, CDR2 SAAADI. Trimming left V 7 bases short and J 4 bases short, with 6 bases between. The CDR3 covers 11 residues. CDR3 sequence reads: CASTVADTQYF. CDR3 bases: TGCGCCAGCACGGTCGCAGATACGCAGTATTTT.

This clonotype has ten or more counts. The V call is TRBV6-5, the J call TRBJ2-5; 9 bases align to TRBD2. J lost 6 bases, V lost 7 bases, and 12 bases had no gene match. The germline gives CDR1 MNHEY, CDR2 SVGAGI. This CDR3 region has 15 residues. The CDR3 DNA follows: TGTGCCAGCACTTCCCAGGGACTAGCAGGAAAGACCCAGTACTTC. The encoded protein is CASTSQGLAGKTQYF.

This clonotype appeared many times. For the CDR3, the DNA is TGCGCCAGCAGCGGGGCACTAGCGGGAGGGCGAAGCAATGAGCAGTTCTTC. Translating it yields CASSGALAGGRSNEQFF. The genes are TRBV5-1 and TRBJ2-1, with TRBD2 matching over 13 bases. Per germline, CDR1 SGHRS and CDR2 YFSETQ. The CDR3 contains 17 residues. V shed 4 bases and J 6 bases; nucleotides not matched to a gene: 10.